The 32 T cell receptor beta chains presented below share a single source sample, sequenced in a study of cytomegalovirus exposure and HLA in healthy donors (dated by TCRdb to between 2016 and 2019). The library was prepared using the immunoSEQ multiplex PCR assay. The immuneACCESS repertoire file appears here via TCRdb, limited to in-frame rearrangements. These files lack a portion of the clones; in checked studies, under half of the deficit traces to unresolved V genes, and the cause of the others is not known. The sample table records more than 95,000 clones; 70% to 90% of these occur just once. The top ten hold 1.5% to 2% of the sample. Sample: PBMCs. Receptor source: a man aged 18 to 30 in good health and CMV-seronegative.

CDR3 bases: TGTGCCAGCAGCGGAGGAGTAGGGGAGGGCGTGGAGACCCAGTACTTC. Amino acids: CASSGGVGEGVETQYF. The chain couples TRBV7-6 to TRBJ2-5; 7 bases line up with TRBD2. V was clipped by 5 bases and J by 5 bases; unmatched bases: 14. The CDR3 loop spans 16 amino acids. CDR1 and CDR2 (germline): SGHVS, FNYEAQ. Filled out from reference TRBV7-6 and TRBJ2-5, the complete variable domain reads GAGVSQSPRYKVTKRGQDVALRCDPISGHVSLYWYRQALGQGPEFLTYFNYEAQQDKSGLPNDRFSAERPEGSISTLTIQRTEQRDSAMYRCASSGGVGEGVETQYFGPGTRLLVL.

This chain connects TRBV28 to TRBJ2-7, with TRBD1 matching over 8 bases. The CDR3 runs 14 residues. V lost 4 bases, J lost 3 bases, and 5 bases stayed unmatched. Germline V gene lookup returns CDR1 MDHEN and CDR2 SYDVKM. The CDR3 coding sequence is TGTGCCAGCAGTTCACCGGGACAGGTCTACGAGCAGTACTTC. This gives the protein CASSSPGQVYEQYF.

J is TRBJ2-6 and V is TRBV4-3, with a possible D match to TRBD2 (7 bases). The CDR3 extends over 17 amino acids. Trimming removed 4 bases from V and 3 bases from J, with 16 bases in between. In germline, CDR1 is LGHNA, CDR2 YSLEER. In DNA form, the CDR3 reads TGCGCCAGCAGCCCCTTTGCGGGGGCGCGTGGGGCCAACGTCCTGACTTTC. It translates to CASSPFAGARGANVLTF.

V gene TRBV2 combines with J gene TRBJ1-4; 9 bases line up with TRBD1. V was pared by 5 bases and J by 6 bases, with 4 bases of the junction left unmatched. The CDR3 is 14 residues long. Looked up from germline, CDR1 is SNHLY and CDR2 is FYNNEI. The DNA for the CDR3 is TGTGCCAGCAGTACAGGGGGCGGTCATGAAAAACTGTTTTTT. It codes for CASSTGGGHEKLFF.

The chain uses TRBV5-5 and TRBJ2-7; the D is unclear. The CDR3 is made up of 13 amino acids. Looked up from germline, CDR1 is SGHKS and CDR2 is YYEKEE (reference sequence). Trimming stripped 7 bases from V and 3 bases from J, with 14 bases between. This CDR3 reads CASGNSGYYEQYF. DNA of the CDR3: TGTGCCAGCGGAAACTCAGGATACTACGAGCAGTACTTC.

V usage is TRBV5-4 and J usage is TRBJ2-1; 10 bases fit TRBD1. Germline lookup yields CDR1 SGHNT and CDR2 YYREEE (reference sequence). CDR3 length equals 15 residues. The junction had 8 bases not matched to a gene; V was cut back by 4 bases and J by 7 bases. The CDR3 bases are TGTGCCAGCAGCAAGGGACAGGGGTTTGGGAATGAGCAGTTCTTC. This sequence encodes CASSKGQGFGNEQFF.

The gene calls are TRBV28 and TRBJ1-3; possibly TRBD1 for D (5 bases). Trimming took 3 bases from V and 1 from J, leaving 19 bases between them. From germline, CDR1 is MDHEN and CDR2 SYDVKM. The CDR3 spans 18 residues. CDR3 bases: TGTGCCAGCAGTTTTGGTGGGGGGGGAAGGTGGTCTGGAAACACCATATATTTT. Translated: CASSFGGGGRWSGNTIYF. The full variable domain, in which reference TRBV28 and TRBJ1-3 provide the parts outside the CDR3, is DVKVTQSSRYLVKRTGEKVFLECVQDMDHENMFWYRQDPGLGLRLIYFSYDVKMKEKGDIPEGYSVSREKKERFSLILESASTNQTSMYLCASSFGGGGRWSGNTIYFGEGSWLTVV.

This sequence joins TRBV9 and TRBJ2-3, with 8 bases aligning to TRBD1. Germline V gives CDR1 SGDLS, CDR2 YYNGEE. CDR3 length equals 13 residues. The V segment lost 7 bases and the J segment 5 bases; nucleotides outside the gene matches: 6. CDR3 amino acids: CASAAGGVDTQYF. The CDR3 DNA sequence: TGTGCCAGCGCGGCAGGGGGCGTAGATACGCAGTATTTT.

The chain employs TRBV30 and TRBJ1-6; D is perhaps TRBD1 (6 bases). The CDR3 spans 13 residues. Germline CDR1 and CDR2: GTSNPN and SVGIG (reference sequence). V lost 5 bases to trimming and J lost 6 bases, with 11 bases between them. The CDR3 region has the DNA TGTGCCTGGCGGACAGTTCCTAATTCACCCCTCCACTTT. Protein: CAWRTVPNSPLHF. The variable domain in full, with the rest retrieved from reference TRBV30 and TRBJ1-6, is SQTIHQWPATLVQPVGSPLSLECTVEGTSNPNLYWYRQAAGRGLQLLFYSVGIGQISSEVPQNLSASRPQDRQFILSSKKLLLSDSGFYLCAWRTVPNSPLHFGNGTRLTVT.

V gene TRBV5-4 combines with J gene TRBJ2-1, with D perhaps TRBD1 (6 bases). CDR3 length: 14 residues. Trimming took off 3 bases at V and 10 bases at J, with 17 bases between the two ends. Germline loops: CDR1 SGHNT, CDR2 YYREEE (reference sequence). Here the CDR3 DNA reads TGTGCCAGCAGCTGGGGGATATCAGGGGACGAGCAGTTCTTC. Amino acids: CASSWGISGDEQFF. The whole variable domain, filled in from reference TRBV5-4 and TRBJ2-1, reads ETGVTQSPTHLIKTRGQQVTLRCSSQSGHNTVSWYQQALGQGPQFIFQYYREEENGRGNFPPRFSGLQFPNYSSELNVNALELDDSALYLCASSWGISGDEQFFGPGTRLTVL.

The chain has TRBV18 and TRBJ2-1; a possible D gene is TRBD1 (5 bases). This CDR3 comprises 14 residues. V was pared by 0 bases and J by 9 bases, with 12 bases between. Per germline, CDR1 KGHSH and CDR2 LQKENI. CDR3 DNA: TGTGCCAGCTCACCACCGGCAGGGTTCGGTGAGCAGTTCTTC. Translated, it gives CASSPPAGFGEQFF.

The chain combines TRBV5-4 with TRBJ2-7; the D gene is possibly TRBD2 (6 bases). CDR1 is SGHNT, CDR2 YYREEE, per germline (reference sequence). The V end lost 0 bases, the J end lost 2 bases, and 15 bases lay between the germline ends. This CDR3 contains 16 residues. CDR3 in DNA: TGTGCCAGCAGCTTGGCCCCCAGCCGGACTACCTACGAGCAGTACTTC. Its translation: CASSLAPSRTTYEQYF.

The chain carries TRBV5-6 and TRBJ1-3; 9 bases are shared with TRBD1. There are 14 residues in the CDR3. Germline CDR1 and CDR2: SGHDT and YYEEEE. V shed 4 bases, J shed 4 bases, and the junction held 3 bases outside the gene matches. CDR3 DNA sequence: TGTGCCAGCAGCAACAGGGGGCCGGGAAACACCATATATTTT. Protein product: CASSNRGPGNTIYF.

The CDR3 coding sequence is TGTGCCAGCACAGCGTCCTACGAGCAGTACTTC. As protein: CASTASYEQYF. The J gene is TRBJ2-7, the V gene TRBV2; D gene uncertain. This CDR3 has 11 residues. In germline, CDR1 is SNHLY, CDR2 FYNNEI. V gave up 7 bases and J gave up 1 base, with 5 bases separating them.

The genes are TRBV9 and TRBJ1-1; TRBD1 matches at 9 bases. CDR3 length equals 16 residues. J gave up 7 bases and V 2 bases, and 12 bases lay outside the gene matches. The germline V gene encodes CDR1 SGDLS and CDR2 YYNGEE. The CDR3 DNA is TGTGCCAGCAGCGTGTCCGTGGGACAGGGATACGGTGAAGCTTTCTTT. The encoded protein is CASSVSVGQGYGEAFF.

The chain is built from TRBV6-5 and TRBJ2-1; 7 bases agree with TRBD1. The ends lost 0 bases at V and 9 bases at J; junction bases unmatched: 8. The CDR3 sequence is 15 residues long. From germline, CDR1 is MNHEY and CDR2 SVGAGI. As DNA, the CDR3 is TGTGCCAGCAGTTACTCGCCCCACAGGGGCGGTGAGCAGTTCTTC. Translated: CASSYSPHRGGEQFF.

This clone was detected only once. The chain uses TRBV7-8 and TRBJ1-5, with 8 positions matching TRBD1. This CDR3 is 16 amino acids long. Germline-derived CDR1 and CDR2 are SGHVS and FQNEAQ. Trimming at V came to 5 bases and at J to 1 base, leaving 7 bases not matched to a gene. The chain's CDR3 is CASSPTGTGSNQPQHF. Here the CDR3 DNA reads TGTGCCAGCAGCCCAACCGGGACAGGAAGCAATCAGCCCCAGCATTTT.

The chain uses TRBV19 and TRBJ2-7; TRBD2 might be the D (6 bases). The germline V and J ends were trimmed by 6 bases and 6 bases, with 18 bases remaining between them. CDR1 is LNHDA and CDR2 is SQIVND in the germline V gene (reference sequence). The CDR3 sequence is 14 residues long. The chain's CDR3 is CASRPSASSGEQYF. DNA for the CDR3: TGTGCCAGTAGGCCTAGCGCGAGTTCGGGCGAGCAGTACTTC.

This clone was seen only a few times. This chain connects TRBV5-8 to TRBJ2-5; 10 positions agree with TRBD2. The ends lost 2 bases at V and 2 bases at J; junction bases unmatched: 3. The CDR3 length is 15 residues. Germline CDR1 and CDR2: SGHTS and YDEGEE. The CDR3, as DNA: TGTGCCAGCAGCTTTCCGGGACTAGCGCAAGAGACCCAGTACTTC. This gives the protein CASSFPGLAQETQYF.

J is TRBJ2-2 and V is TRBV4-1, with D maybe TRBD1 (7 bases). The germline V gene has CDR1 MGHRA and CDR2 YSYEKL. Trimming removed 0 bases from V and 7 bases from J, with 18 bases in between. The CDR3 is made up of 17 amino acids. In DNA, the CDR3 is TGCGCCAGCAGCCAAGAAATGGAGGGGGCGGTTGGCGGGGAGCTGTTTTTT. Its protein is CASSQEMEGAVGGELFF.

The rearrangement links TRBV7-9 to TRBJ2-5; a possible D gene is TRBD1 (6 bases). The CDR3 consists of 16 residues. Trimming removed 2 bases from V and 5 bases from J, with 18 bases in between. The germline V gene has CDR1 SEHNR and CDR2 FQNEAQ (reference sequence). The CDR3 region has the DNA TGTGCCAGCAGCTTAACAGGGAATTTAAGGGGGGAGACCCAGTACTTC. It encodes CASSLTGNLRGETQYF.

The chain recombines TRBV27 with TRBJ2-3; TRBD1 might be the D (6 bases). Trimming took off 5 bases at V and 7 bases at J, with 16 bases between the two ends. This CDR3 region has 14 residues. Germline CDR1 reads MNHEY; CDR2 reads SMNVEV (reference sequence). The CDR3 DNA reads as TGTGCCAGCAGTCCCGATTTACAGGGTCATACGCAGTATTTT. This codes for CASSPDLQGHTQYF.

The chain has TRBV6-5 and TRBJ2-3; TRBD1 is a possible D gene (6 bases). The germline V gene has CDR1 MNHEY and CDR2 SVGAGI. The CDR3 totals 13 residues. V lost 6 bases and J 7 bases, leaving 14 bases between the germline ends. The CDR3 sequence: CASSMNTGNTQYF. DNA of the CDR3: TGTGCCAGCAGCATGAATACAGGGAATACGCAGTATTTT.

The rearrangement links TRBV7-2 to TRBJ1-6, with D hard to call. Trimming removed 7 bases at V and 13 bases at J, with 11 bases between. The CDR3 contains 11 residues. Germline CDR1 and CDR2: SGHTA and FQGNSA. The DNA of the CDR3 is TGTGCCAGCACCAGCCTCGGGCCCCTCCACTTT. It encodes CASTSLGPLHF. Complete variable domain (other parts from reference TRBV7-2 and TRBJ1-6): GAGVSQSPSNKVTEKGKDVELRCDPISGHTALYWYRQSLGQGLEFLIYFQGNSAPDKSGLPSDRFSAERTGGSVSTLTIQRTQQEDSAVYLCASTSLGPLHFGNGTRLTVT.

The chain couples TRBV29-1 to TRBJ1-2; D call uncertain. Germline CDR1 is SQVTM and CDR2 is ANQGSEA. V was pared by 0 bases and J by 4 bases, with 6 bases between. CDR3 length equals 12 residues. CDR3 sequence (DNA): TGCAGCGTTGAAGATGGCACCTATGGCTACACCTTC. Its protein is CSVEDGTYGYTF.

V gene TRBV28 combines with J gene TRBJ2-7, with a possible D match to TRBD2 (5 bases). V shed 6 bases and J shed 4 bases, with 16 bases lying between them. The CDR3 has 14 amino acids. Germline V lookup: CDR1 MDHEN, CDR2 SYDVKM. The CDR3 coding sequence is TGTGCCAGCAGACCCCAACAGCGGAGGTACGAGCAGTACTTC. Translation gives CASRPQQRRYEQYF.

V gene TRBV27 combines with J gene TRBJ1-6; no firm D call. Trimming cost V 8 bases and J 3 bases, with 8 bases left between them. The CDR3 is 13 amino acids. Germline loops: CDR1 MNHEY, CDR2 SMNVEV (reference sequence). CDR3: CASRRSYNSPLHF. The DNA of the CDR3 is TGTGCCAGCCGACGGAGCTATAATTCACCCCTCCACTTT.

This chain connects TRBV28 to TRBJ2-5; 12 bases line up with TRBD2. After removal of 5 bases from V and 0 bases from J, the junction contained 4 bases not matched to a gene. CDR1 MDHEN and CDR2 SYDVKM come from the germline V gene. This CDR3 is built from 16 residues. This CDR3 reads CASSGGLAGYQETQYF. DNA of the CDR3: TGTGCCAGCAGTGGGGGACTAGCGGGCTACCAAGAGACCCAGTACTTC.

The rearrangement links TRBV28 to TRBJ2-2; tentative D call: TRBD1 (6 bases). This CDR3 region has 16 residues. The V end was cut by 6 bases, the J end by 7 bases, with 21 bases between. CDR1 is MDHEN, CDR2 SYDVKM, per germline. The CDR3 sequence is CASSSDSMGKNGELFF. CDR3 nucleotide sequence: TGTGCCAGCAGCTCGGACAGTATGGGAAAGAACGGGGAGCTGTTTTTT.

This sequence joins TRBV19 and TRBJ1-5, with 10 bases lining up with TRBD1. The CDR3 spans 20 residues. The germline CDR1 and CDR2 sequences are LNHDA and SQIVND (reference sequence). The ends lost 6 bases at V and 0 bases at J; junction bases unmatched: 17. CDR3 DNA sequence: TGTGCCAGTAGCCCACGACCGGGACAGGGGTTTGAATATAGCAATCAGCCCCAGCATTTT. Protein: CASSPRPGQGFEYSNQPQHF. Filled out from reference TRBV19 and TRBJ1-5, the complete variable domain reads DGGITQSPKYLFRKEGQNVTLSCEQNLNHDAMYWYRQDPGQGLRLIYYSQIVNDFQKGDIAEGYSVSREKKESFPLTVTSAQKNPTAFYLCASSPRPGQGFEYSNQPQHFGDGTRLSIL.

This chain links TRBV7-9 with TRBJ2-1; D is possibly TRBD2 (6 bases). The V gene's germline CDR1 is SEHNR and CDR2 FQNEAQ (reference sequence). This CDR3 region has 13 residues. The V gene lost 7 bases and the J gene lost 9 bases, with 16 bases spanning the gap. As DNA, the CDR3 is TGTGCCAGCACCTATCGGACTACCGGTGAGCAGTTCTTC. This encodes CASTYRTTGEQFF. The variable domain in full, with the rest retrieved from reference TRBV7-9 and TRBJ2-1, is DTGVSQNPRHKITKRGQNVTFRCDPISEHNRLYWYRQTLGQGPEFLTYFQNEAQLEKSRLLSDRFSAERPKGSFSTLEIQRTEQGDSAMYLCASTYRTTGEQFFGPGTRLTVL.

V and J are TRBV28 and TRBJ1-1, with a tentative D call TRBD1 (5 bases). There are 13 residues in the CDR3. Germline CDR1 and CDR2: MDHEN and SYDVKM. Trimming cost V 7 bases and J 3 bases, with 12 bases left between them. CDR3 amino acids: CASTRVSDTEAFF. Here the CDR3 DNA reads TGTGCCAGCACCAGGGTCTCGGACACTGAAGCTTTCTTT.